This TCR beta chain is from a study of shared clonotypes between healthy human individuals. General study points: Naive CD4 clonotype sharing across four donors was 4.5% to 6%.

TCRdb keeps only in-frame clones here, not all; method: immunoSEQ multiplex PCR. The top ten clones hold 1.5% to 2% of a sample with around 700,000 clones, around four fifths of them seen once. This clone was picked up a small number of times. Its antigen remains unknown. Germline V gene sequence: CDR1 SGHNT, CDR2 YYREEE (reference sequence). V shed 4 bases and J 9 bases; nucleotides not matched to a gene: 19. The CDR3 spans 19 residues. The sequenced sample consisted of memory CD4+ T cells sorted from blood. Subset in this sample: CD45RA-negative fraction. J is TRBJ2-2 and V is TRBV5-4; 12 positions agree with TRBD1. The sequence derives from a woman aged 25-40 years in good health. The CDR3 nucleotides read TGTGCCAGCAGCCCAAGCCGGCCCGGGACAGGGGGCCAAGGCAGGGAGCTGTTTTTT. Protein sequence: CASSPSRPGTGGQGRELFF.